This T cell receptor beta chain is drawn from a study of T cell responses to AZD1222 COVID-19 vaccine. Only in-frame clones appear in the TCRdb table, and some are missing; sequencing was by immunoSEQ multiplex PCR. The table has some 190,000 clones, around 94% seen once. Germline values: CDR1 MNHEY, CDR2 SVGAGI. Trimming took 2 bases from V and 6 from J; bases not matched to a gene: 6. This CDR3 spans 16 amino acids. Study findings and constraints: Donor demographics were predominantly white British with a female majority; clonal diversity may be underestimated.

A word on this clone: Its antigen remains unknown.

This sample comprised peripheral blood, obtained 28 days after the second dose of the MenACWY control vaccine. The chain has TRBV6-5 and TRBJ2-2; 10 positions match TRBD2. The source is an adult who received the MenACWY meningococcal vaccine as a control. The CDR3 sequence is CASSYALAGDPGELFF. CDR3 sequence (DNA): TGTGCCAGCAGTTACGCCCTAGCGGGAGATCCCGGGGAGCTGTTTTTT.